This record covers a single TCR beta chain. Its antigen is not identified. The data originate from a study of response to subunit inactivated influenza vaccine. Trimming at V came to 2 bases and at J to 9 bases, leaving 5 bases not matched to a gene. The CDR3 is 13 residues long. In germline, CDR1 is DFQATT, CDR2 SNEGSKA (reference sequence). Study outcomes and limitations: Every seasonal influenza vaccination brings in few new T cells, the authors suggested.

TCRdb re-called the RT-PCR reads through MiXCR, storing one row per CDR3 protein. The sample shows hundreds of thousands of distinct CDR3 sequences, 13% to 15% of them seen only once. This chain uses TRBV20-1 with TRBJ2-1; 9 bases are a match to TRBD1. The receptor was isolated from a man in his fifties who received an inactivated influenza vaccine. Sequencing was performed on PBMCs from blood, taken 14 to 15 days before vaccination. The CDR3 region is CSARTGGIGEQFF. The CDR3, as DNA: TGCAGTGCTAGAACAGGGGGCATTGGTGAGCAGTTCTTC.